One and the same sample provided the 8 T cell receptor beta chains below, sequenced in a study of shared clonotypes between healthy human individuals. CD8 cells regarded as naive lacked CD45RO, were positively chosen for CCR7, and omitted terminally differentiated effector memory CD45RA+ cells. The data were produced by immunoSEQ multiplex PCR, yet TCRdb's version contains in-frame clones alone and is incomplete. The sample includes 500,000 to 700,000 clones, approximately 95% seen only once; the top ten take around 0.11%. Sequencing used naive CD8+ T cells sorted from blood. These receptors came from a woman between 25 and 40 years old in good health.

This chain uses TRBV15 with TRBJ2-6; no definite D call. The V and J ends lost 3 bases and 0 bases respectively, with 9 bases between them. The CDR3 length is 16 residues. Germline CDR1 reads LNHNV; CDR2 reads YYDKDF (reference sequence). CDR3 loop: CATSSSRSSGANVLTF. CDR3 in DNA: TGTGCCACCAGCAGCTCACGGAGCTCTGGGGCCAACGTCCTGACTTTC. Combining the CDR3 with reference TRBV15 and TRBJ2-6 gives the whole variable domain DAMVIQNPRYQVTQFGKPVTLSCSQTLNHNVMYWYQQKSSQAPKLLFHYYDKDFNNEADTPDNFQSRRPNTSFCFLDIRSPGLGDTAMYLCATSSSRSSGANVLTFGAGSRLTVL.

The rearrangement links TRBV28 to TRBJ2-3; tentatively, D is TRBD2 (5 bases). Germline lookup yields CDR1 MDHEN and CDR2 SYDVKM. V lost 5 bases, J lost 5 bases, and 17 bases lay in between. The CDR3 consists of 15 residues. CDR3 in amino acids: CASSLRGLGGDTQYF. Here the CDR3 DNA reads TGTGCCAGCAGTCTGCGTGGTCTCGGAGGAGATACGCAGTATTTT. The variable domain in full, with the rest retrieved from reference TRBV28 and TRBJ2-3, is DVKVTQSSRYLVKRTGEKVFLECVQDMDHENMFWYRQDPGLGLRLIYFSYDVKMKEKGDIPEGYSVSREKKERFSLILESASTNQTSMYLCASSLRGLGGDTQYFGPGTRLTVL.

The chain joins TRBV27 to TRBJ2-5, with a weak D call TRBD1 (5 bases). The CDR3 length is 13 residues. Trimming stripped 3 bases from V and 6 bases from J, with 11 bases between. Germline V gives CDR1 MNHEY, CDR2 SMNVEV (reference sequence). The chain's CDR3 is CASSFGRDKTQYF. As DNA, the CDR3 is TGTGCCAGCAGTTTCGGCAGGGATAAGACCCAGTACTTC.

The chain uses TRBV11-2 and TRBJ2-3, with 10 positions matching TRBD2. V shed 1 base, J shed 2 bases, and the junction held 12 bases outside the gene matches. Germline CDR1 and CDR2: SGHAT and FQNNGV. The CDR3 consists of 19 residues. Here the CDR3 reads CASSLGNNIAGGSTDTQYF. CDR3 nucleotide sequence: TGTGCCAGCAGCTTAGGAAATAACATAGCGGGAGGTTCCACAGATACGCAGTATTTT.

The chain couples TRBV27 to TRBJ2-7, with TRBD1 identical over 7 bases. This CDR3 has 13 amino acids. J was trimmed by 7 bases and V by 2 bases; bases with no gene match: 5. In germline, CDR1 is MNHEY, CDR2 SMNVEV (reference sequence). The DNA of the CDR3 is TGTGCCAGCAGTTTAAGGGGGCTCAGGGAGCAGTACTTC. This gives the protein CASSLRGLREQYF.

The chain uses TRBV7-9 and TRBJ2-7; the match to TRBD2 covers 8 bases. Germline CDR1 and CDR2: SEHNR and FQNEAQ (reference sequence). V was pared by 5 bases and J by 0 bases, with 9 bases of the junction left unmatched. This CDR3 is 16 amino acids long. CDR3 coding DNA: TGTGCCAGCAGCCCTCAAGCCACTAGCGGCTCCTACGAGCAGTACTTC. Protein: CASSPQATSGSYEQYF.

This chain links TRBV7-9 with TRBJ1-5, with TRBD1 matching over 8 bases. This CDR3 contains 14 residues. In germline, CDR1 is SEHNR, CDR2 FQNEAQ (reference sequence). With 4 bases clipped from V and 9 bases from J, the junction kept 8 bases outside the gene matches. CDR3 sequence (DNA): TGTGCCAGCAGCTCGACAGGGGCCATGGTGCCCCAGCATTTT. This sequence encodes CASSSTGAMVPQHF.

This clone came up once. In DNA form, the CDR3 reads TGTGCAAGTCGCTTAGGGATTTTGGGAGTGGTCGGGGAGCTGTTTTTT. Its protein is CASRLGILGVVGELFF. The chain couples TRBV12-2 to TRBJ2-2; the table's D call, TRBD2, has no DNA check behind it. TRBV12-2 is designated a pseudogene. The length of the CDR3 is 16 residues.